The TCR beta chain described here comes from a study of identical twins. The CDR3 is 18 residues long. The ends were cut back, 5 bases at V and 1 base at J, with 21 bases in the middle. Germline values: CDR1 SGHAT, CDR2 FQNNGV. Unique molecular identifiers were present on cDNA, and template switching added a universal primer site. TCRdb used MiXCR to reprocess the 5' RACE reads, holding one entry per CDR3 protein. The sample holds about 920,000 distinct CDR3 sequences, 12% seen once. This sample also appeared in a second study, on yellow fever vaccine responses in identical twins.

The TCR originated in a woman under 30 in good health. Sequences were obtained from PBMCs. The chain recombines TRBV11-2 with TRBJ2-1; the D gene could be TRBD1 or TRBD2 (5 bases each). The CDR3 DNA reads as TGTGCCAGCAGCCCCAAGAGGGGTTCTGACAATTCCTACAATGAGCAGTTCTTC. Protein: CASSPKRGSDNSYNEQFF.